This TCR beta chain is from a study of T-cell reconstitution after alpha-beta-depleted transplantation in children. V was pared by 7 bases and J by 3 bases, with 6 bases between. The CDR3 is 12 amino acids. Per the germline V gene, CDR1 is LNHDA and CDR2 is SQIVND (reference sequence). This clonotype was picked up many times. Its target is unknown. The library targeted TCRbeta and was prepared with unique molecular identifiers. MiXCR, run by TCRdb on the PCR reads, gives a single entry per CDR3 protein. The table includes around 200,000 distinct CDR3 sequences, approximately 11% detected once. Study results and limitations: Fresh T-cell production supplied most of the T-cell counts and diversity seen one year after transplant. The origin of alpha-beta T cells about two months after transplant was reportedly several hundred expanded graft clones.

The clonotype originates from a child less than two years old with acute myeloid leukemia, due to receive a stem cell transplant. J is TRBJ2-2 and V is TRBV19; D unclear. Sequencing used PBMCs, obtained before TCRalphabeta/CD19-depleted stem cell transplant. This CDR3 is CASTQYTGELFF. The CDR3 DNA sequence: TGTGCCAGTACCCAGTACACCGGGGAGCTGTTTTTT.